These T cell receptor beta chains were read from a single sample in a study of identical twins' blood T cells. Each CDR3 protein gets one entry after TCRdb re-called the 5' RACE reads with MiXCR. The sample shows around 380,000 distinct CDR3 sequences, around 30% of them seen only once. Input material: PBMCs. Every receptor here comes from a woman aged 18 to 55 in good health. Each CDR3 is given with its conserved first and last residue. Each record gives: V gene, J gene, clone size, D gene, CDR3 DNA, CDR3 protein. The D gene is left open where the match is weak. Where a row states a size, it is once, few, many or the class of an expanded clone; other rows omit it.

>TRBV7-9|TRBJ1-4|many|NA
TGTGCCAGCAGCTTAGCTATGACAGCCTCTAATGAAAAACTGTTTTTT
CASSLAMTASNEKLFF
>TRBV3-1|TRBJ1-5|NA|NA
TGTGCCAGCAGCCAAGATGCCCGCAGCAATCAGCCCCAGCATTTT
CASSQDARSNQPQHF
>TRBV3-1|TRBJ2-1|NA|TRBD1
TGTGCCAGCAGCTTCCGGGACAGGGTGAATGAGCAGTTCTTC
CASSFRDRVNEQFF
>TRBV5-1|TRBJ1-1|NA|NA
TGCGCCAGCAGCTTCGGGAGGAGGGGGGGCGCAACTGAAGCTTTCTTT
CASSFGRRGGATEAFF
>TRBV29-1|TRBJ1-2|few|NA
TGCAGCGTTGAAGATCAGGTGGTGACGGATGCTATGGGCTACACCTTC
CSVEDQVVTDAMGYTF
>TRBV19|TRBJ1-1|NA|NA
TGTGCCAGTAGTATAAATTCAGGGGATTCTGAAGCTTTCTTT
CASSINSGDSEAFF
>TRBV18|TRBJ1-1|NA|NA
TGTGCCAGCTCCCCCCGTGGCTTGCTCGGTGATGAAGCTTTCTTT
CASSPRGLLGDEAFF
>TRBV19|TRBJ1-1|many|NA
TGTGCCAGTAGTGGAGAACCTAGGTCTCGGGCTTTCTTT
CASSGEPRSRAFF
>TRBV7-2|TRBJ1-2|NA|NA
TGTGCCAGCAGCTTTATCGGGGCAGGTGACTATGGCTACACCTTC
CASSFIGAGDYGYTF
>TRBV15|TRBJ1-2|NA|NA
TGTGCCACCAGCAGAGATAGGGGACTGGTCTATGGCTACACCTTC
CATSRDRGLVYGYTF
>TRBV12-3/TRBV12-4|TRBJ1-1|once|TRBD1
TGTGCCAGCAGTTTATCCGGGACAGGCGAGCTGAACACTGAAGCTTTCTTT
CASSLSGTGELNTEAFF
>TRBV6-1|TRBJ1-1|NA|NA
TGTGCCTCCTTCGGCTGGGGGAACACTGAAGCTTTCTTT
CASFGWGNTEAFF
>TRBV20-1|TRBJ1-2|many|TRBD1
TGCAGTGCTAGTTTAGGGACAGGGTATGGCTACACCTTC
CSASLGTGYGYTF
>TRBV20-1|TRBJ1-1|NA|NA
TGCAGTGCTACCCCGTGGGGATTGATGAACACTGAAGCTTTCTTT
CSATPWGLMNTEAFF
>TRBV10-2|TRBJ2-7|NA|NA
TGCGCCAGCAAGTTAAACTACGAGCAGTACTTC
CASKLNYEQYF
>TRBV20-1|TRBJ1-6|few|NA
TGCAGTGCTTCCACTCCGGGACACTATAATTCACCCCTCCACTTT
CSASTPGHYNSPLHF
>TRBV20-1|TRBJ1-5|NA|NA
TGCAGTGCTAAGGAGGTCGGACGGACGAAAAATCAGCCCCAGCATTTT
CSAKEVGRTKNQPQHF
>TRBV12-3/TRBV12-4|TRBJ1-1|NA|NA
TGTGCCAGCACCAGAACTGGCGCTGAAGCTTTCTTT
CASTRTGAEAFF
>TRBV5-5|TRBJ2-7|few|NA
TGTGCCAGCAGCTTGAGGGGAACAGTTAACTACGAGCAGTACTTC
CASSLRGTVNYEQYF
>TRBV29-1|TRBJ2-1|NA|NA
TGCAGCGCCGTGGAGGCGTACAATGAGCAGCTCTTC
CSAVEAYNEQLF
>TRBV20-1|TRBJ2-7|few|TRBD2
TGCAGTGCTAGTGGTCTAGCGGACTACTACGAGCAGTACTTC
CSASGLADYYEQYF
>TRBV11-2|TRBJ2-4|many|NA
TGTGCCAGCAGATCTGGTGGAGCCAAAAACATTCAGTACTTC
CASRSGGAKNIQYF